This entry lists 26 T cell receptor beta chains sequenced from one sample in a study of OX40 agonist ivuxolimab in advanced cancers. Profiling relied on immunoSEQ multiplex PCR, and the TCRdb table lists in-frame clones only, not all of them. This table has 35,000 to 45,000 clones, about 90% appearing once. The material was CD4+ or CD8+ T cells sorted from blood, obtained in a trial of the OX40 agonist ivuxolimab. The receptors were gathered from an adult with an advanced solid tumor such as melanoma, head and neck, liver or kidney cancer.

The gene calls are TRBV28 and TRBJ1-2; D is undetermined. Germline V CDR1 and CDR2: MDHEN, SYDVKM. V lost 0 bases to trimming and J lost 4 bases, with 9 bases between them. This CDR3 contains 14 residues. The CDR3 coding sequence is TGTGCCAGCAGTTTATGGGGCAGCATCTATGGCTACACCTTC. Its protein is CASSLWGSIYGYTF.

This chain links TRBV7-8 with TRBJ2-3, with D unresolved. This CDR3 has 13 residues. Germline-derived CDR1 and CDR2 are SGHVS and FQNEAQ. The ends were cut back, 2 bases at V and 5 bases at J, with 8 bases in the middle. The CDR3 spells CASSLSSLDTQYF. Written as DNA, the CDR3 is TGTGCCAGCAGCTTATCGTCTCTAGATACGCAGTATTTT.

The V call is TRBV9, the J call TRBJ1-3; 7 bases are a match to TRBD1. This CDR3 contains 16 residues. Per germline, CDR1 SGDLS and CDR2 YYNGEE. V shed 3 bases, J shed 2 bases, and the junction held 8 bases outside the gene matches. CDR3 sequence reads: CASSDATGDPGNTIYF. For the CDR3, the DNA is TGTGCCAGCAGCGATGCCACAGGGGACCCTGGAAACACCATATATTTT.

The chain is built from TRBV30 and TRBJ2-1; D tentatively reads TRBD1 or TRBD2 (6 bases each). Germline V gene lookup returns CDR1 GTSNPN and CDR2 SVGIG (reference sequence). The CDR3 loop spans 15 amino acids. Trimming cost V 5 bases and J 4 bases, with 18 bases left between them. This CDR3 reads CAWGNREVGYNEQFF. The CDR3 DNA sequence: TGTGCCTGGGGAAACAGGGAGGTGGGTTACAATGAGCAGTTCTTC.

The CDR3 coding sequence is TGTGCCAGCAGCTTGGTCGGGACCGCGAAAGAGACCCAGTACTTC. It codes for CASSLVGTAKETQYF. The gene calls are TRBV5-4 and TRBJ2-5; the D gene could be TRBD1 or TRBD2 (5 bases each). The length of the CDR3 is 15 residues. V gave up 0 bases and J gave up 3 bases, with 12 bases separating them. Germline CDR1 and CDR2: SGHNT and YYREEE (reference sequence).

This clone was seen many times. The chain combines TRBV6-1 with TRBJ2-5; maybe TRBD1 (6 bases). Trimming stripped 1 base from V and 2 bases from J, with 8 bases between. CDR1 is MNHNS and CDR2 is SASEGT in the germline V gene. CDR3 length: 14 amino acids. The CDR3 reads CASSEDRDQETQYF. Written as DNA, the CDR3 is TGTGCCAGCAGTGAAGACAGGGATCAAGAGACCCAGTACTTC.

This clone was counted once. The chain joins TRBV6-6 to TRBJ2-7; D uncertain. The germline gives CDR1 MNHNY, CDR2 SVGAGI (reference sequence). Deletions cut 6 bases from V and 3 bases from J, with 9 bases between. This CDR3 has 12 amino acids. The CDR3 reads CASSPNNYEQYF. DNA for the CDR3: TGTGCCAGCAGCCCTAATAACTACGAGCAGTACTTC.

The chain joins TRBV28 to TRBJ1-3; a possible D gene is TRBD1 (6 bases). The CDR3 totals 17 residues. V was cut by 8 bases and J by 0 bases, with 20 bases left in between. CDR1 MDHEN and CDR2 SYDVKM come from the germline V gene. Here the CDR3 reads CASSRTAPYTSGNTIYF. In DNA, the CDR3 is TGTGCCAGCTCCCGGACAGCTCCTTATACCTCTGGAAACACCATATATTTT.

The chain uses TRBV19 and TRBJ1-5; TRBD1 is a possible D gene (6 bases). This CDR3 is 18 amino acids long. Trimming stripped 0 bases from V and 5 bases from J, with 20 bases between. In germline, CDR1 is LNHDA, CDR2 SQIVND (reference sequence). The CDR3 DNA is TGTGCCAGTAGTATAGATATTCCCCCCAGGGGCGTCTATCAGCCCCAGCATTTT. Its protein product is CASSIDIPPRGVYQPQHF.

This clone has just one count. The chain uses TRBV19 and TRBJ1-2; D perhaps matches TRBD1 (5 bases). This CDR3 is built from 14 residues. Looked up from germline, CDR1 is LNHDA and CDR2 is SQIVND (reference sequence). The ends were cut back, 3 bases at V and 7 bases at J, with 15 bases in the middle. The CDR3 DNA sequence: TGTGCCAGTAGTATGCTGGGGCCCGCGGGTGGCTACACCTTC. Translation: CASSMLGPAGGYTF.

The rearrangement links TRBV6-5 to TRBJ2-3; the D is unclear. Trimming shortened V by 5 bases and J by 9 bases, and 12 bases separated the two germline ends. Germline loops: CDR1 MNHEY, CDR2 SVGAGI. The length of the CDR3 is 12 residues. The CDR3 DNA sequence: TGTGCCAGCAGTGGCGCAGGAGCCACGCAGTATTTT. Translation gives CASSGAGATQYF.

The chain links TRBV20-1 to TRBJ2-1, with no clear D. Germline V lookup: CDR1 DFQATT, CDR2 SNEGSKA (reference sequence). V dropped 3 bases and J dropped 2 bases, with 2 bases sitting between them. The CDR3 length is 11 residues. This CDR3 is CSARAYNEQFF. CDR3 DNA: TGCAGTGCTAGGGCCTACAATGAGCAGTTCTTC.

The J gene is TRBJ2-7, the V gene TRBV6-5, with D unresolved. Per the germline V gene, CDR1 is MNHEY and CDR2 is SVGAGI. CDR3 size: 14 residues. Trimming removed 3 bases from V and 4 bases from J, with 13 bases in between. As DNA, the CDR3 is TGTGCCAGCAGTTATTATGGTTCTGCGTACGAGCAGTACTTC. This encodes CASSYYGSAYEQYF.

The chain recombines TRBV28 with TRBJ1-2; 9 bases fit TRBD1. V lost 3 bases, J lost 8 bases, and 7 bases stayed unmatched. This CDR3 contains 14 residues. CDR1 and CDR2 from the germline V gene are MDHEN and SYDVKM. CDR3 region: CASSFVGTGNGYTF. CDR3 sequence (DNA): TGTGCCAGCAGTTTTGTTGGGACAGGGAACGGCTACACCTTC.

The chain recombines TRBV11-3 with TRBJ2-5; 13 nucleotides line up with TRBD2. The germline gives CDR1 SGHNT, CDR2 YENEEA. V dropped 5 bases and J dropped 5; count of bases not matched to a gene: 5. The CDR3 runs to 15 residues. The CDR3 region has the DNA TGTGCCAGCAGCCTTGGACTAGCGGGAGTGGAGACCCAGTACTTC. Translation gives CASSLGLAGVETQYF. The whole variable domain, filled in from reference TRBV11-3 and TRBJ2-5, reads EAGVVQSPRYKIIEKKQPVAFWCNPISGHNTLYWYLQNLGQGPELLIRYENEEAVDDSQLPKDRFSAERLKGVDSTLKIQPAELGDSAVYLCASSLGLAGVETQYFGPGTRLLVL.

This chain connects TRBV9 to TRBJ2-2, with D unclear. Germline V gene lookup returns CDR1 SGDLS and CDR2 YYNGEE. The CDR3 covers 12 residues. V was clipped by 0 bases and J by 7 bases, with 4 bases between them. The CDR3 sequence: CASSVGVGELFF. CDR3 bases: TGTGCCAGCAGCGTAGGGGTCGGGGAGCTGTTTTTT. The full variable domain, with the rest looked up from reference TRBV9 and TRBJ2-2, is DSGVTQTPKHLITATGQRVTLRCSPRSGDLSVYWYQQSLDQGLQFLIQYYNGEERAKGNILERFSAQQFPDLHSELNLSSLELGDSALYFCASSVGVGELFFGEGSRLTVL.

The rearrangement uses TRBV9 and TRBJ2-1; either TRBD1 or TRBD2 may supply D (6 bases each). Germline loops: CDR1 SGDLS, CDR2 YYNGEE. This CDR3 has 15 amino acids. Trimming cost V 4 bases and J 5 bases, with 16 bases left between them. The CDR3 DNA reads TGTGCCAGCAGCCCTACAGGGAGGTCCCACAATGAGCAGTTCTTC. It is translated as CASSPTGRSHNEQFF.

The CDR3 region is CASSTGLAGSTDTQYF. The CDR3 coding sequence is TGCGCCAGCAGCACCGGACTAGCGGGAAGCACAGATACGCAGTATTTT. The chain is built from TRBV5-1 and TRBJ2-3, with 12 positions matching TRBD2. The germline CDR1 and CDR2 sequences are SGHRS and YFSETQ. This CDR3 contains 16 residues. V was clipped by 4 bases and J by 0 bases; unmatched bases: 3.

This clone qualifies as medium-sized. DNA for the CDR3: TGTGCCATCGAGACTGACCTAAACTCTGGAAACACCATATATTTT. This encodes CAIETDLNSGNTIYF. The rearrangement links TRBV10-3 to TRBJ1-3, with unresolved D. The V end was cut by 8 bases, the J end by 0 bases, with 14 bases between. CDR1 is ENHRY and CDR2 is SYGVKD in the germline V gene. This CDR3 contains 15 residues.

The chain is built from TRBV2 and TRBJ2-7; 7 bases fit TRBD2. There are 15 residues in the CDR3. From germline, CDR1 is SNHLY and CDR2 FYNNEI. J was trimmed by 3 bases and V by 5 bases; bases with no gene match: 10. CDR3 region: CASSRGRGQVYEQYF. The CDR3 DNA sequence: TGTGCCAGCAGTCGCGGGAGAGGTCAAGTCTACGAGCAGTACTTC. Using reference TRBV2 and TRBJ2-7 for the parts outside the CDR3, the full variable domain is EPEVTQTPSHQVTQMGQEVILRCVPISNHLYFYWYRQILGQKVEFLVSFYNNEISEKSEIFDDQFSVERPDGSNFTLKIRSTKLEDSAMYFCASSRGRGQVYEQYFGPGTRLTVT.

V gene TRBV4-3 combines with J gene TRBJ2-3; D is unclear. The CDR3 has 13 amino acids. Germline V lookup: CDR1 LGHNA, CDR2 YSLEER. The V gene lost 0 bases and the J gene lost 4 bases, with 5 bases spanning the gap. The CDR3 spells CASSQEGSDTQYF. CDR3 DNA sequence: TGCGCCAGCAGCCAAGAGGGGTCAGATACGCAGTATTTT.

The chain carries TRBV7-9 and TRBJ1-2, with D unclear. The CDR3 spans 11 residues. Germline assignment: CDR1 SEHNR and CDR2 FQNEAQ (reference sequence). The V end lost 10 bases, the J end lost 4 bases, and 10 bases lay between the germline ends. This CDR3 is CATWGAYGYTF. CDR3 bases: TGTGCCACATGGGGAGCCTATGGCTACACCTTC.

Comments on this clone: Relative to the germline gene, one junction end is altered; a read error may explain this. The chain has TRBV27 and TRBJ2-7, with TRBD2 matching over 9 bases. This CDR3 has 14 residues. Germline V gene lookup returns CDR1 MNHEY and CDR2 SMNVEV (reference sequence). CDR3 sequence (DNA): TGTGTCAGCAGTTTAGGGCGGGAGGGTTACGAGCAGTACTTC. It translates to CVSSLGREGYEQYF.

The chain couples TRBV27 to TRBJ1-5, with a possible D match to TRBD1 (6 bases). Germline V CDR1 and CDR2: MNHEY, SMNVEV (reference sequence). The CDR3 consists of 14 residues. Trimming took 1 base from V and 6 from J, leaving 10 bases between them. The DNA of the CDR3 is TGTGCCAGCAGTTTATTGGGGGCAAGTCAGCCCCAGCATTTT. Its translation: CASSLLGASQPQHF.

The chain recombines TRBV10-3 with TRBJ2-7; TRBD1 is a possible D gene (5 bases). Germline CDR1 is ENHRY and CDR2 is SYGVKD. The CDR3 spans 14 residues. Trimming took 3 bases from V and 2 from J, leaving 11 bases between them. The CDR3 DNA reads as TGTGCCATCAGTGAACAAGACAGCCCCTACGAGCAGTACTTC. It translates to CAISEQDSPYEQYF.

Remarks on this clone: One junction end disagrees with the germline gene, perhaps due to a read error. The V gene is TRBV6-5, the J gene TRBJ2-5, with D possibly being TRBD1 (6 bases). The germline gives CDR1 MNHEY, CDR2 SVGAGI. The CDR3 has 12 residues. DNA of the CDR3: TGTGCCAGCAGTCCGCGTGGGGGACATATCCACTTC. It yields the protein CASSPRGGHIHF.